This T cell receptor (beta chain) was retrieved from a study of cytomegalovirus exposure and HLA in healthy donors. The data were produced by immunoSEQ multiplex PCR, yet TCRdb's version contains in-frame clones alone and is incomplete. The table includes a few hundred thousand clones, approximately 88% detected once. The CDR3 has 15 residues. The germline V and J ends were trimmed by 6 bases and 0 bases, with 15 bases remaining between them. From germline, CDR1 is MNHEY and CDR2 SVGAGI. This clone has just a few counts. Input material: PBMCs. The V and J genes are TRBV6-5 and TRBJ2-7; D possibly corresponds to TRBD1 (6 bases). The sequence derives from a man aged 25-40 years in good health and CMV-seronegative. CDR3 amino acids: CASRETGTNSYEQYF. The CDR3 DNA sequence: TGTGCCAGCAGAGAAACAGGGACCAACTCCTACGAGCAGTACTTC.